Listed here are 8 T cell receptor beta chains from one sample, sequenced in a study of stem cell transplantation in POMP-related autoinflammatory disease. Assay used: immunoSEQ multiplex PCR; TCRdb lists only in-frame clones, some missing. The profile shows about 32,000 clones, 88% of them singletons. The specimen was CD4+ T cells from PBMCs, collected before stem cell transplantation. The receptors shown here come from a human donor with POMP-related autoinflammation and immune dysregulation (PRAID).

The chain employs TRBV6-5 and TRBJ1-6; D gene unclear. With 1 base removed from V and 7 bases from J, the gap between germline ends came to 8 bases. The CDR3 spans 14 residues. Germline CDR1 MNHEY, CDR2 SVGAGI. The CDR3 reads CASSYFRENSPLHF. In DNA form, the CDR3 reads TGTGCCAGCAGTTACTTTCGGGAGAATTCACCCCTCCACTTT.

The chain is built from TRBV5-4 and TRBJ1-6, with D possibly being TRBD1 (6 bases). V shed 1 base and J shed 4 bases, with 15 bases lying between them. This CDR3 contains 17 residues. The germline V gene encodes CDR1 SGHNT and CDR2 YYREEE (reference sequence). The CDR3 here is CASSLRTGTNYNSPLHF. The CDR3 DNA reads as TGTGCCAGCAGCTTGAGAACAGGGACCAATTATAATTCACCCCTCCACTTT.

The rearrangement uses TRBV5-8 and TRBJ1-3; no definite D call. The length of the CDR3 is 13 residues. Looked up from germline, CDR1 is SGHTS and CDR2 is YDEGEE. V lost 7 bases to trimming and J lost 8 bases, with 16 bases between them. The CDR3 nucleotides read TGTGCCAGCGGACCCTACACGTTACACACCATATATTTT. Translation: CASGPYTLHTIYF.

The chain recombines TRBV5-1 with TRBJ2-7; D uncertain. This CDR3 spans 11 amino acids. The V end was cut by 4 bases, the J end by 2 bases, with 4 bases between. CDR1 is SGHRS and CDR2 is YFSETQ in the germline V gene. CDR3 DNA: TGCGCCAGCAGCGATGCCTACGAGCAGTACTTC. Its translation is CASSDAYEQYF. Full variable domain (rest looked up from reference TRBV5-1 and TRBJ2-7): KAGVTQTPRYLIKTRGQQVTLSCSPISGHRSVSWYQQTPGQGLQFLFEYFSETQRNKGNFPGRFSGRQFSNSRSEMNVSTLELGDSALYLCASSDAYEQYFGPGTRLTVT.

The chain has TRBV6-5 and TRBJ1-1; no reliable D call. The CDR3 loop spans 15 amino acids. The V gene's germline CDR1 is MNHEY and CDR2 SVGAGI. V was shortened by 5 bases and J by 5 bases, with 18 bases between the two germline ends. Here the CDR3 DNA reads TGTGCCAGCAGTCGAACGGGTCTGGATGGAACTGAAGCTTTCTTT. Translation gives CASSRTGLDGTEAFF.

This sequence joins TRBV2 and TRBJ1-1; D is unresolved. The CDR3 sequence is 15 residues long. V was trimmed by 0 bases and J by 5 bases, leaving 13 bases between them. The germline V gene has CDR1 SNHLY and CDR2 FYNNEI. The CDR3: CASSEAPGYGTEAFF. CDR3 nucleotide sequence: TGTGCCAGCAGTGAAGCTCCCGGGTACGGTACTGAAGCTTTCTTT.

CDR3 coding DNA: TGTGCCAGCAGCCAAAAAAGCTTCTCCTACGAGCAGTACTTC. It translates to CASSQKSFSYEQYF. The V call is TRBV14, the J call TRBJ2-7; D ambiguous. V lost 2 bases and J lost 0, with 8 bases in between. CDR1 is SGHDN and CDR2 is FVKESK in the germline V gene. The CDR3 has 14 amino acids.

V gene TRBV28 combines with J gene TRBJ1-3; 10 positions match TRBD1. Germline CDR1 MDHEN, CDR2 SYDVKM. This CDR3 has 17 residues. V was pared by 6 bases and J by 3 bases, with 11 bases of the junction left unmatched. Here the CDR3 reads CASSAGGDRGLGNTIYF. DNA of the CDR3: TGTGCCAGCAGCGCTGGCGGCGACAGGGGGCTTGGAAACACCATATATTTT.